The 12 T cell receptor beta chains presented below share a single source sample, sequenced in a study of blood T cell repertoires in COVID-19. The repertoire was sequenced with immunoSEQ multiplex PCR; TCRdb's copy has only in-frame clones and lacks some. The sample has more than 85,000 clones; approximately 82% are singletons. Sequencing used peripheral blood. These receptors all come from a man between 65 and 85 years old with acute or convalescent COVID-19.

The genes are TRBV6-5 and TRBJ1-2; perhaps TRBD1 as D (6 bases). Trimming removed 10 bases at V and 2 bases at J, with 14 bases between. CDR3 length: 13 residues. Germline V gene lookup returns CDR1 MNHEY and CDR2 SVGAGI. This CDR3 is CAIGGQLNYGYTF. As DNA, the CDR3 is TGTGCCATCGGGGGGCAGTTAAACTATGGCTACACCTTC.

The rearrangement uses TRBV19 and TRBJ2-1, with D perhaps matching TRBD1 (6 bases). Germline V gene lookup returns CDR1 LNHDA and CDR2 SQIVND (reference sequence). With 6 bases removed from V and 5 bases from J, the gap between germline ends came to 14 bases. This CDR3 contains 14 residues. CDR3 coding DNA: TGTGCCAGTAGCCTTCCGGGACATGACAATGAGCAGTTCTTC. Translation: CASSLPGHDNEQFF. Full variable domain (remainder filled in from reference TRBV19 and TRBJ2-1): DGGITQSPKYLFRKEGQNVTLSCEQNLNHDAMYWYRQDPGQGLRLIYYSQIVNDFQKGDIAEGYSVSREKKESFPLTVTSAQKNPTAFYLCASSLPGHDNEQFFGPGTRLTVL.

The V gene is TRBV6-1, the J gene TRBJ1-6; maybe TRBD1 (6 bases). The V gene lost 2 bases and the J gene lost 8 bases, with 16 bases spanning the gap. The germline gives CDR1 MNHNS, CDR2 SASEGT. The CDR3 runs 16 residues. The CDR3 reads CASSEPGRGRDSPLHF. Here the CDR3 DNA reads TGTGCCAGCAGTGAACCCGGGAGGGGGAGGGATTCACCCCTCCACTTT.

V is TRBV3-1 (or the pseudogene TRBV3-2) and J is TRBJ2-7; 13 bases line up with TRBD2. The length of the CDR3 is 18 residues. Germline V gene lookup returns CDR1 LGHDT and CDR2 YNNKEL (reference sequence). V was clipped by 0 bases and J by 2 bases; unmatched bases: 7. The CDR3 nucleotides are TGTGCCAGCAGCCAAGACGGGACTAGCGGGAACCCGACCTACGAGCAGTACTTC. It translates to CASSQDGTSGNPTYEQYF.

DNA of the CDR3: TGTGCCAGCAGTGTGGGGGGATCGCTGAACACTGAAGCTTTCTTT. Protein product: CASSVGGSLNTEAFF. The chain employs TRBV2 and TRBJ1-1, with D tentatively TRBD1 (5 bases). The CDR3 sequence is 15 residues long. The V and J ends lost 4 bases and 0 bases respectively, with 12 bases between them. Germline V lookup: CDR1 SNHLY, CDR2 FYNNEI.

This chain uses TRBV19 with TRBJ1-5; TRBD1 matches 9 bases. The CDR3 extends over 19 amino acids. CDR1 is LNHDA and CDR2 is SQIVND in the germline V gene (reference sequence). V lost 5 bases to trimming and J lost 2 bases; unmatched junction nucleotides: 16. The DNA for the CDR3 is TGTGCCAGTAGTGATACTTCCTGGACAGGGGTTAATCGCAATCAGCCCCAGCATTTT. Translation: CASSDTSWTGVNRNQPQHF. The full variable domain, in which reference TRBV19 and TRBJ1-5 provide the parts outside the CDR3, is DGGITQSPKYLFRKEGQNVTLSCEQNLNHDAMYWYRQDPGQGLRLIYYSQIVNDFQKGDIAEGYSVSREKKESFPLTVTSAQKNPTAFYLCASSDTSWTGVNRNQPQHFGDGTRLSIL.

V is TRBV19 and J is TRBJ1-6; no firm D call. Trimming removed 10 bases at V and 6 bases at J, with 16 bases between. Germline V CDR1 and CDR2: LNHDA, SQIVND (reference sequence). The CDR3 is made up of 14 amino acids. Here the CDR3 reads CATAPGVGNSPLHF. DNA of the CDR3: TGTGCCACCGCCCCCGGGGTTGGTAATTCACCCCTCCACTTT.

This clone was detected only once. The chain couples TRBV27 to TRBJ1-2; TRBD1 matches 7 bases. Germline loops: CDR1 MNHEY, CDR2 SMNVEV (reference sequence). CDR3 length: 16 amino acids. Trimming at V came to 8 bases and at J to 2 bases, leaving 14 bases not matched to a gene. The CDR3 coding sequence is TGTGCCAGCGGAAAATACGGGGCAGGGGGAAACTATGGCTACACCTTC. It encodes CASGKYGAGGNYGYTF.

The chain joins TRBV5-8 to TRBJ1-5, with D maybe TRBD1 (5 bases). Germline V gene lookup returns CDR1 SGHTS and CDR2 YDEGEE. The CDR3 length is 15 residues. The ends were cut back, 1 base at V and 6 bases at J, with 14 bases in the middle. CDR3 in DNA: TGTGCCAGCAGCTTGAAGTACCCAGACAGTCAGCCCCAGCATTTT. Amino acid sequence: CASSLKYPDSQPQHF.

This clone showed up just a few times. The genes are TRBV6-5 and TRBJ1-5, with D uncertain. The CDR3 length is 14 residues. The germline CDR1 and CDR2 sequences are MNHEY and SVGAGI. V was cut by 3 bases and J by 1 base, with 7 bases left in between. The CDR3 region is CASSYSLSNQPQHF. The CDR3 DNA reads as TGTGCCAGCAGTTATTCCTTGAGCAATCAGCCCCAGCATTTT.

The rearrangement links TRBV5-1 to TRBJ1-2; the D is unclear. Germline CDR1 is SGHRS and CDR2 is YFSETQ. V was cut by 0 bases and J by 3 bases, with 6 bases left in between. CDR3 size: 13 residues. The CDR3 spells CASSLGGDYGYTF. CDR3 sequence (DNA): TGCGCCAGCAGCTTGGGGGGAGACTATGGCTACACCTTC. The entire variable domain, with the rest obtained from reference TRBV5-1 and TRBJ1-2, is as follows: KAGVTQTPRYLIKTRGQQVTLSCSPISGHRSVSWYQQTPGQGLQFLFEYFSETQRNKGNFPGRFSGRQFSNSRSEMNVSTLELGDSALYLCASSLGGDYGYTFGSGTRLTVV.

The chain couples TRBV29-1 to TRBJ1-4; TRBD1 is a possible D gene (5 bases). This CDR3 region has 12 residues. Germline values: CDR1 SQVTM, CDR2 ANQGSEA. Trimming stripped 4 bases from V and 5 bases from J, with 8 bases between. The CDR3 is CSVGRQNEKLFF. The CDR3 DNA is TGCAGCGTTGGCAGACAGAATGAAAAACTGTTTTTT.